Sequencing of this TCR beta chain was carried out in a study of breast tumors, draining lymph nodes, adjacent tissues. Breast cancer patients provided tissue from their axillary draining lymph nodes. Germline loops: CDR1 SQVTM, CDR2 ANQGSEA. The CDR3 runs 15 residues. Study-wide results and caveats: Compared with lymph nodes, tumors were less diverse; compared with nontumor tissue, more.

TCRdb itself ran the multiplex PCR reads through MiXCR, one entry per CDR3 protein. The table shows some 130,000 distinct CDR3 sequences, with 21% occurring only once. A note on this clonotype: Its target is not known. Germline is not matched at one junction end, which may reflect a read error.

The material sequenced was axillary lymph node tissue. This clonotype originated in a female donor with breast cancer. Some clones in this sample may be carry-over from other donors' samples. This rearrangement joins TRBV29-1 to TRBJ2-3; a possible D gene is TRBD1 (6 bases). The CDR3: CSVCLAGAPTVTQCF. CDR3 coding DNA: TGCAGCGTCTGCTTGGCAGGGGCCCCCACAGTTACGCAGTGTTTT.